This entry describes one T cell receptor beta chain. Methods used by the authors: Amplification of reference gene primers provided the estimated nucleated cell counts. Assay used: immunoSEQ multiplex PCR; TCRdb lists only in-frame clones, some missing. The V and J calls and the clone size are those of that table, but D and trimming were determined from the DNA. The data show a few hundred thousand clones, approximately 82% seen once. CDR1 is SGHAT and CDR2 is FQNNGV in the germline V gene. Trimming took 0 bases from V and 11 from J, leaving 14 bases between them. The CDR3 runs to 14 residues. The sample originates from a study of blood T cell repertoires in COVID-19.

The chain uses TRBV11-2 and TRBJ2-1; maybe TRBD1 (5 bases). The origin of this receptor is a woman younger than 30 with acute or convalescent COVID-19. Sequenced material: peripheral blood. In nucleotides, the CDR3 is TGTGCCAGCAGCTTAGAGAGGACAACCCTAAAGCAGTTCTTC. Protein sequence: CASSLERTTLKQFF.